Each of the 18 T cell receptor beta chains below was sequenced from the same sample in a study of blood T cell repertoires in COVID-19 (dated by TCRdb to about 2020). Receptor amplification or capture employed the immunoSEQ multiplex PCR assay. TCRdb re-hosts the immuneACCESS table, in-frame sequences only. Its copies lack some clones; in the studies checked, an unresolved V gene accounts for under half of them, and the cause for the rest is not known. Within this sample are just under 150,000 clones, with around 87% of them counted one time only. About two fifths of the sample is held by the ten biggest clonotypes. Sequencing input: peripheral blood. The origin of the receptors is a middle-aged man who had recovered from COVID-19.

The chain links TRBV4-3 to TRBJ1-5; D is ambiguous. Deletions cut 1 base from V and 5 bases from J, with 6 bases between. This CDR3 spans 13 amino acids. Per germline, CDR1 LGHNA and CDR2 YSLEER. As DNA, the CDR3 is TGCGCCAGCAGCCAAGGGAGAGATCAGCCCCAGCATTTT. This codes for CASSQGRDQPQHF.

The chain couples TRBV4-2 to TRBJ2-2; 10 bases align to TRBD2. Germline CDR1 is LGHNA and CDR2 is YNFKEQ. This CDR3 is 20 amino acids long. J lost 3 bases, V lost 0 bases, and 13 bases had no gene match. Here the CDR3 DNA reads TGTGCCAGCAGCCAAGAGGATGCTAGCGGGGGCCAAGGGTACACCGGGGAGCTGTTTTTT. The encoded protein is CASSQEDASGGQGYTGELFF.

The chain recombines TRBV29-1 with TRBJ2-3, with 9 bases lining up with TRBD1. The CDR3 is 15 residues long. CDR1 is SQVTM and CDR2 is ANQGSEA in the germline V gene. Trimming cost V 4 bases and J 5 bases; bases outside gene matches: 10. The CDR3 coding sequence is TGCAGCGTTGGCAGACCGGGACAGGGTGGAGATACGCAGTATTTT. Translation: CSVGRPGQGGDTQYF.

The chain is built from TRBV7-7 and TRBJ2-1; D is undetermined. CDR3 length: 15 amino acids. Per germline, CDR1 SSHAT and CDR2 FNYEAQ (reference sequence). With 0 bases removed from V and 0 bases from J, the gap between germline ends came to 6 bases. As DNA, the CDR3 is TGTGCCAGCAGCTTAGCGGAGAGCTCCTACAATGAGCAGTTCTTC. Protein: CASSLAESSYNEQFF.

The genes are TRBV6-2 or TRBV6-3 and TRBJ1-1, with D maybe TRBD1 (6 bases). The ends were cut back, 5 bases at V and 2 bases at J, with 12 bases in the middle. This CDR3 is 14 amino acids long. The V gene's germline CDR1 is MNHEY and CDR2 SVGEGT. This CDR3 is CASSRKDSNTEAFF. CDR3 nucleotide sequence: TGTGCCAGCAGTAGGAAGGACAGTAACACTGAAGCTTTCTTT.

V gene TRBV5-4 combines with J gene TRBJ1-6; D is perhaps TRBD1 (5 bases). CDR3 length: 14 residues. CDR1 and CDR2 (germline): SGHNT, YYREEE (reference sequence). With 4 bases removed from V and 8 bases from J, the gap between germline ends came to 13 bases. Written as DNA, the CDR3 is TGTGCCAGCAGCCCGGGACTGGGAGATTCACCCCTCCACTTT. Protein sequence: CASSPGLGDSPLHF. The variable domain in full, completed from reference TRBV5-4 and TRBJ1-6, reads ETGVTQSPTHLIKTRGQQVTLRCSSQSGHNTVSWYQQALGQGPQFIFQYYREEENGRGNFPPRFSGLQFPNYSSELNVNALELDDSALYLCASSPGLGDSPLHFGNGTRLTVT.

CDR3: CASSIGGQAKYF. CDR3 coding DNA: TGTGCCAGTAGTATAGGGGGACAGGCAAAGTACTTC. The V call is TRBV19, the J call TRBJ2-7; 8 bases are a match to TRBD1. CDR1 is LNHDA and CDR2 is SQIVND in the germline V gene (reference sequence). The CDR3 spans 12 residues. The V and J ends lost 1 base and 11 bases, in that order; junction bases with no gene match: 4.

The rearrangement uses TRBV18 and TRBJ2-3; D possibly corresponds to TRBD2 (6 bases). Germline assignment: CDR1 KGHSH and CDR2 LQKENI. CDR3 size: 17 residues. The V end was cut by 3 bases, the J end by 1 base, with 17 bases between. The CDR3 DNA sequence: TGTGCCAGCTCACCCTTAACCGGGACTCCTGGCACAGATACGCAGTATTTT. It is translated as CASSPLTGTPGTDTQYF.

The V call is TRBV2, the J call TRBJ2-7; TRBD1 might be the D (7 bases). Between the trimmed V and J ends, which lost 6 bases and 2 bases, there was a span of 17 bases. CDR3 size: 15 residues. Per germline, CDR1 SNHLY and CDR2 FYNNEI. This CDR3 reads CASSQEGALAYEQYF. The CDR3, as DNA: TGTGCCAGCAGCCAGGAGGGGGCTCTGGCCTACGAGCAGTACTTC.

The V and J genes are TRBV12-3 or TRBV12-4 and TRBJ2-5; D might be TRBD2 (5 bases). The CDR3 totals 12 residues. The germline V and J ends were trimmed by 6 bases and 6 bases, with 11 bases remaining between them. Here the CDR3 DNA reads TGTGCCAGCAGCCCGGACGGGAAGACCCAGTACTTC. Its protein product is CASSPDGKTQYF.

The V call is TRBV7-8, the J call TRBJ1-5; 9 bases align to TRBD1. The CDR3 contains 21 residues. Trimming removed 4 bases from V and 2 bases from J; junction bases left unmatched: 21. Germline V CDR1 and CDR2: SGHVS, FQNEAQ. The CDR3 reads CASSSPSRTGDWQLGNQPQHF. The CDR3 coding sequence is TGTGCCAGCAGCTCCCCATCGAGGACAGGGGATTGGCAGCTTGGCAATCAGCCCCAGCATTTT.

The gene calls are TRBV6-5 and TRBJ2-1; 7 bases match TRBD1. This CDR3 has 15 residues. J gave up 6 bases and V 2 bases, and 7 bases lay outside the gene matches. From germline, CDR1 is MNHEY and CDR2 SVGAGI. CDR3 amino acids: CASSYTGEWANEQFF. The CDR3 DNA is TGTGCCAGCAGTTACACAGGGGAGTGGGCCAATGAGCAGTTCTTC.

As for this clone: At the DNA level, this CDR3 is encoded by other sequences in the same sample as well. The J gene is TRBJ1-4, the V gene TRBV6-5; D is uncertain. CDR1 and CDR2 from the germline V gene are MNHEY and SVGAGI. The CDR3 extends over 15 amino acids. V was trimmed by 0 bases and J by 8 bases, leaving 13 bases between them. The CDR3, as DNA: TGTGCCAGCAGTTACTCGGGAGGGCTGCGCGAAAAACTGTTTTTT. As protein: CASSYSGGLREKLFF.

The chain uses TRBV4-3 and TRBJ1-3; the D gene is possibly TRBD1 (5 bases). V was clipped by 4 bases and J by 0 bases, with 10 bases between them. Germline V lookup: CDR1 LGHNA, CDR2 YSLEER. The CDR3 is 15 residues long. CDR3 DNA: TGCGCCAGCAGCCTAGAAGGGGTCTCTGGAAACACCATATATTTT. Protein sequence: CASSLEGVSGNTIYF.

The genes are TRBV6-5 and TRBJ1-5; TRBD1 aligns across 9 bases. The CDR3 consists of 15 residues. Germline CDR1 and CDR2: MNHEY and SVGAGI. The trim removed 6 bases at V and 4 bases at J, leaving 7 bases unmatched. The CDR3 sequence: CASSRMTGGNQPQHF. For the CDR3, the DNA is TGTGCCAGCAGCAGGATGACAGGGGGTAATCAGCCCCAGCATTTT.

The chain recombines TRBV3-1 (or the pseudogene TRBV3-2) with TRBJ1-6; D call uncertain. This CDR3 spans 13 amino acids. The germline gives CDR1 LGHDT, CDR2 YNNKEL (reference sequence). Trimming removed 2 bases from V and 8 bases from J, with 7 bases in between. The CDR3 protein is CASSQFQDSPLHF. CDR3 coding DNA: TGTGCCAGCAGCCAATTCCAGGATTCACCCCTCCACTTT.

This clone was observed a single time. The chain couples TRBV5-5 to TRBJ2-2; TRBD2 matches 10 bases. The CDR3 runs 17 residues. CDR1 and CDR2 from the germline V gene are SGHKS and YYEKEE (reference sequence). The J segment lost 0 bases and the V segment lost 3 bases, leaving 5 bases of the junction unmatched. The CDR3 coding sequence is TGTGCCAGCAGCTCACCAGCGGGGGGGCCGAACACCGGGGAGCTGTTTTTT. Translation gives CASSSPAGGPNTGELFF.

V is TRBV19 and J is TRBJ1-5; D is possibly TRBD1 (6 bases). Germline values: CDR1 LNHDA, CDR2 SQIVND (reference sequence). The CDR3 is 13 residues long. V was trimmed by 4 bases and J by 4 bases, leaving 8 bases between them. The CDR3 sequence: CASSKDRNQPQHF. CDR3 DNA sequence: TGTGCCAGTAGTAAAGACAGGAATCAGCCCCAGCATTTT.